The 8 T cell receptor beta chains below all came from one sample that was sequenced in a study of cytomegalovirus exposure and HLA in healthy donors (dated by TCRdb to about 2017). Libraries came from the immunoSEQ multiplex PCR assay. A mixture of 60 forward primers for TCR Vbeta segments and 13 reverse primers for TCR Jbeta segments was used in the multiplex PCR. TCRdb limited this immuneACCESS table to in-frame rearrangements with V and J called. A share of clones is missing; checked studies link under half to unresolved V genes, and the rest is unexplained. The sample table lists 100,000 to 150,000 clones, over 70% of them with a count of one. The ten largest make up roughly 4% of the sample. The sample comprised PBMCs. The receptor set was obtained from a man between 18 and 35 years old in good health and CMV-seropositive.

Remarks on this clone: A junction end diverges from the germline sequence, so it may reflect a read error. This chain joins TRBV19 and TRBJ2-6; weak D call: TRBD2 (6 bases). The CDR3 length is 16 residues. CDR1 is LNHDA, CDR2 SQIVND, per germline (reference sequence). CDR3 DNA sequence: TGTGCCAGTAGTCCCCGACGGGACTCTAGGGCCAACGTCCTGACTTTC. Translating gives CASSPRRDSRANVLTF.

This rearrangement joins TRBV30 to TRBJ1-5; 11 nucleotides match TRBD1. Germline V lookup: CDR1 GTSNPN, CDR2 SVGIG (reference sequence). The CDR3 spans 13 residues. The V and J ends lost 3 bases and 7 bases, in that order; junction bases with no gene match: 2. The CDR3 nucleotides read TGTGCCTGGAGCGGGACAGGGGGGCAGCCCCAGCATTTT. Protein product: CAWSGTGGQPQHF.

The genes are TRBV5-1 and TRBJ1-1; 7 positions agree with TRBD1. The J segment lost 1 base and the V segment lost 4 bases, leaving 4 bases of the junction unmatched. CDR1 and CDR2 from the germline V gene are SGHRS and YFSETQ. CDR3 length equals 14 residues. CDR3 region: CASSGTASNTEAFF. The DNA of the CDR3 is TGCGCCAGCAGCGGGACAGCCTCGAACACTGAAGCTTTCTTT.

The chain carries TRBV10-3 and TRBJ1-2; D ambiguous. CDR3 length: 12 amino acids. CDR1 and CDR2 from the germline V gene are ENHRY and SYGVKD. Trimming took off 6 bases at V and 3 bases at J, with 8 bases between the two ends. The CDR3 is CAISPEDYGYTF. CDR3 nucleotide sequence: TGTGCCATCAGCCCAGAAGACTATGGCTACACCTTC.

This chain uses TRBV6-1 with TRBJ2-1, with D perhaps matching TRBD2 (5 bases). The ends were cut back, 0 bases at V and 2 bases at J, with 11 bases in the middle. CDR1 is MNHNS, CDR2 SASEGT, per germline. This CDR3 has 16 residues. The CDR3 DNA is TGTGCCAGCAGTGAAGCTGAGGGTACCCCCTACAATGAGCAGTTCTTC. The encoded protein is CASSEAEGTPYNEQFF.

This clone occurred once. The gene calls are TRBV19 and TRBJ1-1; D call uncertain. The germline V gene encodes CDR1 LNHDA and CDR2 SQIVND (reference sequence). This CDR3 has 14 amino acids. With 3 bases removed from V and 4 bases from J, the gap between germline ends came to 12 bases. The CDR3, as DNA: TGTGCCAGTAGTATGGGCAGAAAACTCACTGAAGCTTTCTTT. Translation: CASSMGRKLTEAFF.

The J gene is TRBJ2-3, the V gene TRBV30; maybe TRBD2 (6 bases). The CDR3 has 15 residues. Deletions cut 0 bases from V and 5 bases from J, with 15 bases between. The germline V gene encodes CDR1 GTSNPN and CDR2 SVGIG (reference sequence). CDR3 in amino acids: CAWSVTAGWGDTQYF. The CDR3 nucleotides read TGTGCCTGGAGTGTAACGGCGGGATGGGGAGATACGCAGTATTTT.

The chain couples TRBV4-1 to TRBJ2-7; D may be TRBD2 (7 bases). The CDR3 loop spans 16 amino acids. CDR1 is MGHRA, CDR2 YSYEKL, per germline. Deletions cut 1 base from V and 0 bases from J, with 13 bases between. The CDR3, as DNA: TGCGCCAGCAGCCAAGGAGCGGCGGGGGCCTCCTACGAGCAGTACTTC. Its translation is CASSQGAAGASYEQYF.